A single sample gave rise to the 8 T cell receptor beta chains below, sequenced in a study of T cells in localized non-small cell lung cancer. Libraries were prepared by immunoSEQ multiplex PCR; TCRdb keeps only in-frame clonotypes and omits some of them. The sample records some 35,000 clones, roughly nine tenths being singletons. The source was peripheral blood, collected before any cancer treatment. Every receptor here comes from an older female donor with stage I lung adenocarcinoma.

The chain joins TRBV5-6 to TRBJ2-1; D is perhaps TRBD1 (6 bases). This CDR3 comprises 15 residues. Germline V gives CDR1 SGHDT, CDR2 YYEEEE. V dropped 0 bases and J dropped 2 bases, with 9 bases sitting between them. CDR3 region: CASSLVQGPYNEQFF. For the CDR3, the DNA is TGTGCCAGCAGCTTGGTACAGGGCCCCTACAATGAGCAGTTCTTC.

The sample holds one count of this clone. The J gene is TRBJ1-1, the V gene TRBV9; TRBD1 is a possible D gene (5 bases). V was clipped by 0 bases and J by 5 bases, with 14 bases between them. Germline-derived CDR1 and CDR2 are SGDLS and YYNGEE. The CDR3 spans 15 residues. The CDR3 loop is CASSVAAWGETEAFF. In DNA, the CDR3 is TGTGCCAGCAGCGTAGCCGCTTGGGGGGAGACTGAAGCTTTCTTT.

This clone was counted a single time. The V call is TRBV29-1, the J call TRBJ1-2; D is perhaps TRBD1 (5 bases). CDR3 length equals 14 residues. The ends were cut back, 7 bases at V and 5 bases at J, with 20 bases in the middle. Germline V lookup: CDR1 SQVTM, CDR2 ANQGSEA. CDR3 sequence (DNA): TGCAGCGCTAGGCTAGGGGACGGACGGTATGGCTACACCTTC. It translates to CSARLGDGRYGYTF.

The CDR3 sequence is CASSWTGDTEAFF. The CDR3 nucleotides are TGTGCCAGCAGTTGGACAGGCGACACTGAAGCTTTCTTT. This chain uses TRBV6-1 with TRBJ1-1; 7 bases line up with TRBD1. The CDR3 is 13 residues long. The V segment lost 5 bases and the J segment 3 bases; nucleotides outside the gene matches: 3. CDR1 and CDR2 (germline): MNHNS, SASEGT.

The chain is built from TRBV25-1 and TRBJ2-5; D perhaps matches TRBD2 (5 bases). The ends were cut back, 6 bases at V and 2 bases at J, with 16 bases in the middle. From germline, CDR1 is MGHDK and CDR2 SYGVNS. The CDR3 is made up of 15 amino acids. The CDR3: CASSGKDSVQETQYF. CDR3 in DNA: TGTGCCAGCAGCGGAAAGGACTCTGTGCAAGAGACCCAGTACTTC.

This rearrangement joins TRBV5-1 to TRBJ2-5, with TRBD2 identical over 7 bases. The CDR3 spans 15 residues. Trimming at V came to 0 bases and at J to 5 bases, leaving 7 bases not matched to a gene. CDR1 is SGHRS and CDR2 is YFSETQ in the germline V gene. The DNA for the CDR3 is TGCGCCAGCAGCTTGGGCGGCGGGGGTCAGGAGACCCAGTACTTC. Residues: CASSLGGGGQETQYF.

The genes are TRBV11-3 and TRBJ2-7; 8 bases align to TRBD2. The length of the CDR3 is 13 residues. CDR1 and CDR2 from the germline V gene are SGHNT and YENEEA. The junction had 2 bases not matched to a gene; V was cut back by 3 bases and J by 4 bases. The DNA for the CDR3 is TGTGCCAGCAGCTTGCGCGGGGGGTACGAGCAGTACTTC. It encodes CASSLRGGYEQYF. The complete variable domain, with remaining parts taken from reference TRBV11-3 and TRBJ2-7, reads EAGVVQSPRYKIIEKKQPVAFWCNPISGHNTLYWYLQNLGQGPELLIRYENEEAVDDSQLPKDRFSAERLKGVDSTLKIQPAELGDSAVYLCASSLRGGYEQYFGPGTRLTVT.

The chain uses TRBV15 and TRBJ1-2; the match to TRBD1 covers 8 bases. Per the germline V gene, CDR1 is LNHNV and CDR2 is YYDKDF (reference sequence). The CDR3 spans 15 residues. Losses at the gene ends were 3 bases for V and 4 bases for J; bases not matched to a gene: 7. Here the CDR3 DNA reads TGTGCCACCAGCAGGGACAGGGATTTGAGCTATGGCTACACCTTC. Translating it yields CATSRDRDLSYGYTF.